This entry lists 26 T cell receptor beta chains sequenced from one sample in a study of T cell responses to AZD1222 COVID-19 vaccine. Clones were read by immunoSEQ multiplex PCR, and TCRdb kept only the in-frame ones, dropping some. The sample records about 130,000 clones, 70% to 90% being singletons. The sample consisted of peripheral blood, taken on day 0 of AZD1222 vaccination. These receptors were taken from an adult in good health.

This clone has only one observation. The chain uses TRBV2 and TRBJ2-1; D not resolved. Per the germline V gene, CDR1 is SNHLY and CDR2 is FYNNEI. Trimming shortened V by 4 bases and J by 4 bases, and 8 bases separated the two germline ends. CDR3 size: 13 residues. The CDR3, as DNA: TGTGCCAGCAGTGTTTGGTCATACAATGAGCAGTTCTTC. As protein: CASSVWSYNEQFF.

This clone appeared many times. The V and J genes are TRBV28 and TRBJ2-1; 7 nucleotides line up with TRBD1. The V gene end was trimmed by 2 bases and the J gene end by 0 bases; junction bases not matched to a gene: 7. This CDR3 is built from 17 residues. Germline CDR1 reads MDHEN; CDR2 reads SYDVKM. The CDR3 DNA reads as TGTGCCAGCAGTTTACGGGACAGATCTCCCTCCTACAATGAGCAGTTCTTC. Translation: CASSLRDRSPSYNEQFF.

The chain carries TRBV6-1 and TRBJ2-5; TRBD2 matches 14 bases. Per germline, CDR1 MNHNS and CDR2 SASEGT. This CDR3 is built from 19 residues. After removal of 0 bases from V and 4 bases from J, the junction contained 10 bases not matched to a gene. CDR3 sequence: CASSEAGTSGRGRIETQYF. The CDR3 nucleotides read TGTGCCAGCAGTGAAGCGGGGACTAGCGGGAGAGGTCGGATAGAGACCCAGTACTTC.

This clone was detected only once. This chain uses TRBV20-1 with TRBJ2-1, with D hard to call. CDR3 length equals 11 residues. Trimming left V 2 bases short and J 4 bases short, with 3 bases between. The V gene's germline CDR1 is DFQATT and CDR2 SNEGSKA (reference sequence). The CDR3 here is CSARRYNEQFF. DNA for the CDR3: TGCAGTGCTAGAAGGTACAATGAGCAGTTCTTC.

This chain uses TRBV6-5 with TRBJ1-4; 10 positions agree with TRBD1. V shed 6 bases, J shed 8 bases, and the junction held 6 bases outside the gene matches. CDR1 and CDR2 (germline): MNHEY, SVGAGI. This CDR3 region has 14 residues. The CDR3: CASRETGGREKLFF. The CDR3 region has the DNA TGTGCCAGCAGGGAGACAGGGGGCCGGGAAAAACTGTTTTTT.

This rearrangement joins TRBV18 to TRBJ2-3, with 11 bases lining up with TRBD2. The V segment lost 3 bases and the J segment 1 base; nucleotides outside the gene matches: 6. Germline V lookup: CDR1 KGHSH, CDR2 LQKENI. This CDR3 region has 17 residues. CDR3 nucleotides: TGTGCCAGCTCACCTAGGACTAGCGGGTCTCGCACAGATACGCAGTATTTT. Its translation is CASSPRTSGSRTDTQYF.

This rearrangement joins TRBV10-2 to TRBJ2-3, with 8 positions matching TRBD2. CDR1 and CDR2 (germline): WSHSY, SAAADI. The trim removed 4 bases at V and 7 bases at J, leaving 10 bases unmatched. The CDR3 consists of 15 residues. CDR3 amino acids: CASSGRAGDQNTQYF. DNA for the CDR3: TGCGCCAGCAGTGGGAGAGCGGGGGACCAAAATACGCAGTATTTT.

The gene calls are TRBV27 and TRBJ1-5, with D maybe TRBD1 (6 bases). The germline gives CDR1 MNHEY, CDR2 SMNVEV (reference sequence). V was shortened by 0 bases and J by 7 bases, with 10 bases between the two germline ends. The length of the CDR3 is 14 residues. CDR3 residues: CASSLSNRDQPQHF. Here the CDR3 DNA reads TGTGCCAGCAGTTTATCTAACAGGGACCAGCCCCAGCATTTT.

This clone was detected once. V usage is TRBV24-1 and J usage is TRBJ2-1; D is possibly TRBD1 or TRBD2 (6 bases each). The CDR3 has 21 amino acids. The germline V gene has CDR1 KGHDR and CDR2 SFDVKD. Trimming pared 3 bases from V and 0 bases from J, leaving 26 bases between. The chain's CDR3 is CATSDAWVTGATLSSYNEQFF. The CDR3 DNA follows: TGTGCCACCAGTGATGCTTGGGTCACGGGGGCTACCTTAAGCTCCTACAATGAGCAGTTCTTC.

The chain recombines TRBV4-1 with TRBJ2-1, with D unclear. CDR1 and CDR2 from the germline V gene are MGHRA and YSYEKL. CDR3 length: 17 amino acids. V was shortened by 1 base and J by 4 bases, with 17 bases between the two germline ends. The CDR3 spells CASSQVLGDGSYNEQFF. CDR3 DNA: TGCGCCAGCAGCCAAGTCCTCGGTGACGGCTCTTACAATGAGCAGTTCTTC.

The rearrangement joins TRBV5-4 to TRBJ2-5, with D possibly called TRBD1 or TRBD2 (6 bases each). Per the germline V gene, CDR1 is SGHNT and CDR2 is YYREEE (reference sequence). The CDR3 loop spans 15 amino acids. The germline V and J ends were trimmed by 2 bases and 6 bases, with 17 bases remaining between them. The CDR3 bases are TGTGCCAGCAGCTTTGGGGGGCGAGGGGTCCAGACCCAGTACTTC. Translating it yields CASSFGGRGVQTQYF.

This sequence joins TRBV7-3 and TRBJ2-3; 9 bases line up with TRBD2. Germline V gives CDR1 SGHTA, CDR2 FQGTGA. This CDR3 contains 17 residues. J was trimmed by 6 bases and V by 5 bases; bases with no gene match: 15. The CDR3 sequence: CASSPSPGGLAIDTQYF. The CDR3 DNA reads TGTGCCAGCAGCCCCAGCCCGGGCGGACTAGCGATCGATACGCAGTATTTT.

V and J are TRBV12-3 or TRBV12-4 and TRBJ2-7; no firm D call. The CDR3 runs 12 residues. With 6 bases removed from V and 6 bases from J, the gap between germline ends came to 12 bases. The CDR3 region is CASSQGIGEQYF. DNA of the CDR3: TGTGCCAGCAGCCAAGGGATTGGCGAGCAGTACTTC.

This clone has just a few counts. The rearrangement links TRBV3-1 (or the pseudogene TRBV3-2) to TRBJ2-4, with TRBD2 matching 13 bases. Germline V gives CDR1 LGHDT, CDR2 YNNKEL (reference sequence). The CDR3 length is 20 residues. V was pared by 5 bases and J by 0 bases, with 13 bases of the junction left unmatched. The CDR3 nucleotides read TGTGCCAGCAGCGGTCGACTAGCGGGGGGCGCGAAACTAGCCAAAAACATTCAGTACTTC. Translation: CASSGRLAGGAKLAKNIQYF.

This clone appeared once. V gene TRBV2 combines with J gene TRBJ1-6, with 7 positions matching TRBD1. The CDR3 sequence is 14 residues long. Germline-derived CDR1 and CDR2 are SNHLY and FYNNEI. The ends lost 6 bases at V and 9 bases at J; junction bases unmatched: 8. CDR3 region: CASRKTGIRSPLHF. Here the CDR3 DNA reads TGTGCCAGCAGGAAGACAGGGATCCGTTCACCCCTCCACTTT.

This clone was seen a single time. The genes are TRBV6-5 and TRBJ2-7; 10 positions match TRBD1. The V gene end was trimmed by 5 bases and the J gene end by 4 bases; junction bases not matched to a gene: 8. Germline V gene data show CDR1 as MNHEY and CDR2 as SVGAGI. The length of the CDR3 is 15 residues. The CDR3 loop is CASSTRDRGNYEQYF. The CDR3 DNA sequence: TGTGCCAGCAGTACCCGGGACAGGGGTAATTACGAGCAGTACTTC.

This clone has just one count. CDR3 nucleotides: TGTGCCAGCAGCCAAGGCTCAGGGGGCCGATCTGGAAACACCATATATTTT. Its translation: CASSQGSGGRSGNTIYF. The chain links TRBV3-1 (or the pseudogene TRBV3-2) to TRBJ1-3, with TRBD1 matching over 8 bases. CDR3 length: 17 residues. Per the germline V gene, CDR1 is LGHDT and CDR2 is YNNKEL (reference sequence). V was pared by 1 base and J by 1 base, with 6 bases of the junction left unmatched.

The chain combines TRBV7-8 with TRBJ1-5; TRBD1 matches at 8 bases. Per germline, CDR1 SGHVS and CDR2 FQNEAQ. This CDR3 region has 15 residues. V shed 6 bases and J 11 bases; nucleotides not matched to a gene: 15. The CDR3 loop is CASSPGQGALSAQHF. The CDR3 bases are TGTGCCAGCAGTCCGGGCCAGGGGGCGTTATCGGCCCAGCATTTT. Using reference TRBV7-8 and TRBJ1-5 for the parts outside the CDR3, the full variable domain is GAGVSQSPRYKVAKRGQDVALRCDPISGHVSLFWYQQALGQGPEFLTYFQNEAQLDKSGLPSDRFFAERPEGSVSTLKIQRTQQEDSAVYLCASSPGQGALSAQHFGDGTRLSIL.

The rearrangement uses TRBV7-8 and TRBJ1-5; possible D gene TRBD1, 5 bases. There are 16 residues in the CDR3. With 4 bases removed from V and 4 bases from J, the gap between germline ends came to 17 bases. The V gene's germline CDR1 is SGHVS and CDR2 FQNEAQ. The CDR3 bases are TGTGCCAGCAGCTGGGGTTGGGACGGACTAAATCAGCCCCAGCATTTT. The encoded protein is CASSWGWDGLNQPQHF.

The chain couples TRBV7-9 to TRBJ1-1; 9 bases match TRBD1. CDR3 length: 15 residues. Per germline, CDR1 SEHNR and CDR2 FQNEAQ (reference sequence). The junction had 9 bases not matched to a gene; V was cut back by 5 bases and J by 5 bases. CDR3 DNA sequence: TGTGCCAGCAGCGGAAGGACAGGGGAGGGGACTGAAGCTTTCTTT. Amino acids: CASSGRTGEGTEAFF. Drawing the rest from reference TRBV7-9 and TRBJ1-1, the complete variable domain is DTGVSQNPRHKITKRGQNVTFRCDPISEHNRLYWYRQTLGQGPEFLTYFQNEAQLEKSRLLSDRFSAERPKGSFSTLEIQRTEQGDSAMYLCASSGRTGEGTEAFFGQGTRLTVV.

In this sample, this clone turned up a few times. J is TRBJ2-2 and V is TRBV4-1; no reliable D call. Trimming removed 2 bases at V and 8 bases at J, with 9 bases between. The CDR3 extends over 13 amino acids. Germline values: CDR1 MGHRA, CDR2 YSYEKL. The CDR3 is CASSQKRLGELFF. In DNA, the CDR3 is TGCGCCAGCAGCCAAAAGAGGCTTGGGGAGCTGTTTTTT.

This clone has just a few counts. The chain's CDR3 is CASSFTGTPVNEQFF. CDR3 sequence (DNA): TGTGCCAGCAGCTTTACCGGGACCCCCGTTAATGAGCAGTTCTTC. The rearrangement links TRBV7-2 to TRBJ2-1; D tentatively reads TRBD1 or TRBD2 (5 bases each). This CDR3 has 15 amino acids. Germline CDR1 reads SGHTA; CDR2 reads FQGNSA. V was clipped by 3 bases and J by 7 bases, with 16 bases between them.

Only one count was recorded for this clone. This chain uses TRBV13 with TRBJ1-6; no definite D call. Germline-derived CDR1 and CDR2 are PRHDT and FYEKMQ (reference sequence). Trimming removed 5 bases from V and 6 bases from J, with 14 bases in between. The CDR3 is 15 amino acids. This CDR3 reads CASSRGRTSNSPLHF. The CDR3 DNA reads as TGTGCCAGCAGCCGAGGGCGGACTAGTAATTCACCCCTCCACTTT.

This chain connects TRBV3-1 (or the pseudogene TRBV3-2) to TRBJ2-5; D is perhaps TRBD1 (5 bases). Trimming took off 1 base at V and 7 bases at J, with 7 bases between the two ends. The CDR3 length is 12 residues. Germline CDR1 and CDR2: LGHDT and YNNKEL (reference sequence). The CDR3 DNA reads TGTGCCAGCAGCCAAGGGACACGGACCCAGTACTTC. Protein: CASSQGTRTQYF.

The chain combines TRBV2 with TRBJ1-2; D call uncertain. V was pared by 3 bases and J by 0 bases, with 17 bases between. The germline CDR1 and CDR2 sequences are SNHLY and FYNNEI. CDR3 length equals 17 residues. The CDR3 sequence is CASSEAIQTLSNYGYTF. The CDR3 nucleotides are TGTGCCAGCAGTGAGGCGATCCAGACACTATCTAACTATGGCTACACCTTC.

V and J are TRBV21-1 and TRBJ2-7; no check of the table's D call, TRBD1, against the DNA was made. TRBV21-1 is classified as a pseudogene. The CDR3 covers 13 residues. CDR3 nucleotides: TGTGCCAGCAGCAAAGGCCAGTCCTACGAGCAGTACTTC. Its protein product is CASSKGQSYEQYF.